The text below deals with one T cell receptor (beta chain). What it binds is unknown. The repertoire was sequenced with immunoSEQ multiplex PCR; TCRdb's copy has only in-frame clones and lacks some. Seen here are roughly 70,000 clones, approximately 90% observed once, and the top ten hold less than 7%. The V segment lost 0 bases and the J segment 6 bases; nucleotides outside the gene matches: 10. CDR1 is SEHNR, CDR2 FQNEAQ, per germline (reference sequence). The CDR3 totals 18 residues. This entry is derived from a study of T cell responses to AZD1222 COVID-19 vaccine. Study-wide results and caveats: Unmutated variant regions are reportedly targeted by nearly half of spike-specific TCRs. Spike was spanned by vaccine-associated CD4 TCRs, with dominance at 160-218 and 743-854. The donors showed a predominance of white British ancestry and of females, with possible underestimation of clonal diversity.

The chain combines TRBV7-9 with TRBJ2-1, with TRBD2 identical over 11 bases. The sequence was collected from an adult who received the MenACWY meningococcal vaccine as a control. Sequences were derived from peripheral blood, sampled 28 days after the second dose of the MenACWY control vaccine. The CDR3 loop is CASSLAVGLAGGSNEQFF. CDR3 coding DNA: TGTGCCAGCAGCTTAGCGGTCGGGCTAGCGGGAGGCAGCAATGAGCAGTTCTTC.